This T cell receptor (beta chain) was sequenced for a study of T cell clones after liver transplantation. Across the study: Graft-donor-reactive sequences were compared with third-party-reactive TCRbeta sequences from pre-transplant mixed lymphocyte reactions. Draws occurred before transplant, before withdrawal, and after complete or failed withdrawal.

A remark on this clone: Antigen unknown.

Points from the study as a whole: In a couple of subjects, few donor cells limited the measurable donor-reactive repertoire.

TCRdb's copy holds only in-frame clones and misses some; the assay was immunoSEQ multiplex PCR. The repertoire holds approximately 25,000 clones, with more than 60% as singletons. The length of the CDR3 is 13 residues. V lost 4 bases to trimming and J lost 5 bases, with 11 bases between them. From germline, CDR1 is KGHSH and CDR2 LQKENI. The chain couples TRBV18 to TRBJ2-5, with a possible D match to TRBD1 (6 bases). The origin of this receptor is a human donor who received a liver transplant. The specimen comprised CD4+ T cells from blood, sampled before liver transplant. For the CDR3, the DNA is TGTGCCAGCTCACGGACTCAGGGGGAGACCCAGTACTTC. This codes for CASSRTQGETQYF.